This TCR beta chain appears in the sequencing data of a study of shared clonotypes between healthy human individuals (dated by TCRdb to 2018 to 2021). For the study in its entirety: A couple of women and a few men aged 18 to 49 years were included in the cohort. For each donor, CD4 naive and CD4 memory were each run on three plates, CD8 naive on two plates, and CD8 memory on one plate. To estimate repertoire size and how much clonotype sharing occurs between individuals, the study deeply sequenced the blood TCR repertoires of several healthy adults. To increase sequencing depth and limit assay-specific biases, different laboratories used diverse techniques to prepare libraries and sequence TCR repertoires. Leukapheresis yielded between about 0.9 and 10 billion PBMCs per donor. The study at large found these results: Compared with non-shared clonotypes, the clonotypes found in all four sorted-subset donors had higher generation probabilities. Sharing across four donors was observed for approximately 4.6% of naive CD4, over 3% of naive CD8, 2% to 2.5% of memory CD4, and 0.4% of memory CD8 clonotypes. Pairwise subsampling led to the expectation that sequencing depth would affect the degree of clonotype sharing among donors. Because the study included a small number of donors, the genetic and exposure-history diversity represented was limited. Naive subsets generally had larger estimated clonotype richness than memory subsets. Rarefaction of sorted-subset datasets indicated incomplete sequencing despite the large sequencing depth. Sampling was restricted to blood, and TCR repertoires in tissue are likely to differ from TCR repertoires in blood.

Comments on this clone: Its antigen remains undetermined. No base quality information exists; no much larger clone differs at one position.

The cysteine opens and the phenylalanine closes a CDR3 of 16 amino acids. The kept DNA is CDR3 alone, 48 bases in frame from the first base. Via the germline V gene, CDR1 is SNHLY and CDR2 FYNNEI. V loses 5 bases at its end and J loses 6 bases; junction bases beyond the gene matches: 9. Donors were healthy HIV-negative adults with no recently reported acute infections or vaccinations. Only Caucasian adults living in Nashville, Tennessee, USA were represented among the donors. CD4+ T cells were enriched by magnetic negative selection; naive cells were then positively selected on CD45RA, and the negative fraction formed the memory subset. After blood collection by leukapheresis, PBMCs were isolated using Ficoll-Histopaque density gradient centrifugation and then cryopreserved in the vapor phase of liquid nitrogen. Purity and quantity of every magnetically sorted T cell population were checked by analytical flow cytometry. Each sorted fraction had its genomic DNA isolated and then quantified by UV absorbance on a Nanodrop 2000c.

Using the deep immunoSEQ assay, TCR CDR3 regions were amplified from genomic DNA by multiplex PCR. For each cell subset, the extracted genomic DNA was distributed evenly across all wells of several immunoSEQ 96-well plates, and each plate served as one replicate. For sorted subsets, around 200 ng genomic DNA, equal to 30,000 or so T cell genomes, was loaded into each replicate PCR. The purified libraries were quantified using a Qubit 3.0 fluorometer, sized with a Bioanalyzer 2100, and then quantified again using the KAPA Library Quantification kit. Every immunoSEQ 96-well plate was sequenced on a dedicated single-read 150-cycle Illumina NextSeq 550 flow cell. From the authors' description of their analysis: Because the immunoSEQ output included only junctional sequences and no quality scores, the filtering could not be the same as the filtering used for full-length reads. Sequences were annotated with PyIR, a Python wrapper for IgBLAST v1.9, using IMGT germline references to assign V/J genes and CDR3. Reads were filtered out if the reads had weak V/J assignments (E-value above 1e-6), no CDR3, stop codons, out-of-frame junctions, or ambiguous translated residues. A V3J clonotype was defined by an identical inferred V gene, J gene, and CDR3 amino acid sequence. Percentage overlap between repertoires was computed as shared unique clonotypes divided by the size of the smaller repertoire. Repertoire richness was assessed with RTK rarefaction, the Chao1 estimator, and Recon v2.1 estimates of unobserved clonotypes. Generation probabilities were computed with OLGA for all TCRbeta clonotypes obtained by the gDNA method from four donors. Imported from immuneACCESS, the table was reduced by TCRdb to in-frame sequences with V and J called. These copies leave out some clones; in studies compared against another copy, an unresolved V gene accounts for under half, and the cause of the remainder is not known. V and J calls and clone size come straight from that table; D and trimming were deduced from the DNA. The sample data list about 2 million clones, and 85% to 95% of these were observed just once. Jointly, the top ten make up about 0.13% of the sample.

The sample taken for sequencing was naive CD4+ T cells sorted from blood. In light of the paper, this sample's cell subset or site label describes: CD45RA+ positively selected. The chain was built from TRBV2 and TRBJ2-1, and TRBD2 aligns with 11 junction nucleotides. The TCR comes from a man younger than 35 in good health. The CDR3 region reads CASSSTTSGVGNEQFF. The nucleotide sequence is given as TGTGCCAGCAGTTCAACGACTAGCGGGGTAGGCAATGAGCAGTTCTTC.